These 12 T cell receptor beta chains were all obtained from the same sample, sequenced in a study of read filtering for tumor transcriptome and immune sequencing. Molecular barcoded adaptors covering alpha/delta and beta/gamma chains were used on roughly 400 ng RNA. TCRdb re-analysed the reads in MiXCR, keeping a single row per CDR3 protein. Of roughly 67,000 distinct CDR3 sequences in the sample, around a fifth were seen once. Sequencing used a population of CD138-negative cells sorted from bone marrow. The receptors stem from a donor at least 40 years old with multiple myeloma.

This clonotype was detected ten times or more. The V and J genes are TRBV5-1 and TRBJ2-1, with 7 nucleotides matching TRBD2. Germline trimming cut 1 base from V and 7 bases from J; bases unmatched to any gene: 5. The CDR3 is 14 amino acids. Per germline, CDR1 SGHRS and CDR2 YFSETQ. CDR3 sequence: CASSLNAGANEQFF. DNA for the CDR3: TGCGCCAGCAGCTTGAATGCGGGAGCGAATGAGCAGTTCTTC.

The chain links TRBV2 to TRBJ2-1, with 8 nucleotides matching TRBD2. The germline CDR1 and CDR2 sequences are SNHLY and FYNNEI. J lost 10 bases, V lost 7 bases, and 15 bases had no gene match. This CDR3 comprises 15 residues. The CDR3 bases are TGTGCCAGCATGGTTTATGCGGGAGGCCTTAAAGAGCAGTTCTTC. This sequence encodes CASMVYAGGLKEQFF.

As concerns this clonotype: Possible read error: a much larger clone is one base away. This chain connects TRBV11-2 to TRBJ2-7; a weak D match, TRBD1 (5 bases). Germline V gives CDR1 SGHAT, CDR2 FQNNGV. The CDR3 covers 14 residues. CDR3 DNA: TGTGCCAGCACCTTATGGCAGGGTACCTACGAGCAGTACTTC. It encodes CASTLWQGTYEQYF. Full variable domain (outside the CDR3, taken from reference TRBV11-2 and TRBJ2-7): EAGVAQSPRYKIIEKRQSVAFWCNPISGHATLYWYQQILGQGPKLLIQFQNNGVVDDSQLPKDRFSAERLKGVDSTLKIQPAKLEDSAVYLCASTLWQGTYEQYFGPGTRLTVT.

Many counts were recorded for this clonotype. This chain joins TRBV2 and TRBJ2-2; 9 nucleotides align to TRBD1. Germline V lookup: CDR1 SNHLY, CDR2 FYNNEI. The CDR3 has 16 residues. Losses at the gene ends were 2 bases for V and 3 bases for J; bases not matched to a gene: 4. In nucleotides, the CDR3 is TGTGCCAGCAGTGAACCCGGGACAGGGCACACCGGGGAGCTGTTTTTT. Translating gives CASSEPGTGHTGELFF. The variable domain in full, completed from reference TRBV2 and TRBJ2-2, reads EPEVTQTPSHQVTQMGQEVILRCVPISNHLYFYWYRQILGQKVEFLVSFYNNEISEKSEIFDDQFSVERPDGSNFTLKIRSTKLEDSAMYFCASSEPGTGHTGELFFGEGSRLTVL.

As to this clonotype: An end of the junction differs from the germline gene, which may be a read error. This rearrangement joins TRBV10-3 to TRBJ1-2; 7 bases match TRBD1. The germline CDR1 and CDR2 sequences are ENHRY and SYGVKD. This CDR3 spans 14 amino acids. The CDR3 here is CAISGSTGHYGYTF. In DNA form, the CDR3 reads TGTGCTATCAGTGGGTCGACAGGGCACTATGGCTACACCTTC.

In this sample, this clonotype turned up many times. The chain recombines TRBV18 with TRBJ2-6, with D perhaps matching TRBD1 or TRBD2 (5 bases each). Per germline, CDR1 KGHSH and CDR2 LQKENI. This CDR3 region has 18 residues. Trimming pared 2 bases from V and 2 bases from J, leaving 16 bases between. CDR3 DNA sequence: TGTGCCAGCTCACCATGGGGGACGGCCTCCGCTGGGGCCAACGTCCTGACTTTC. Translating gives CASSPWGTASAGANVLTF.

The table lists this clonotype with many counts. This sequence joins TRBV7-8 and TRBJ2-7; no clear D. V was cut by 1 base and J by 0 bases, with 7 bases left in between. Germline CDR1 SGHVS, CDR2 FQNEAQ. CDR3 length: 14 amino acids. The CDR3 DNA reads TGTGCCAGCAGCTTAGTGGAATTCTCCTACGAGCAGTACTTC. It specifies CASSLVEFSYEQYF.

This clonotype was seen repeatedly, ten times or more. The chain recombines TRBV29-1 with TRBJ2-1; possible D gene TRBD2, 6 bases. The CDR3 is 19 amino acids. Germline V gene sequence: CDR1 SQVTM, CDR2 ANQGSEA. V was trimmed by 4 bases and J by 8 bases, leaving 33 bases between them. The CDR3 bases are TGCAGCGTTGGAAAGAACGCGGTAGCGGCAGGGTCCACCGGCGATGAGCAGTTCTTC. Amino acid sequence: CSVGKNAVAAGSTGDEQFF.

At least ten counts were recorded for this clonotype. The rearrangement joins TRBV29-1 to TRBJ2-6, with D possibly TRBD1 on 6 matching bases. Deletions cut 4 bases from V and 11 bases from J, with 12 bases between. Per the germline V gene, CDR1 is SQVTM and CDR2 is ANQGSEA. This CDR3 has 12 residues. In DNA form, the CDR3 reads TGCAGCGTTGCCCCAGCAGGGGACGTCCTGACTTTC. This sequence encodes CSVAPAGDVLTF.

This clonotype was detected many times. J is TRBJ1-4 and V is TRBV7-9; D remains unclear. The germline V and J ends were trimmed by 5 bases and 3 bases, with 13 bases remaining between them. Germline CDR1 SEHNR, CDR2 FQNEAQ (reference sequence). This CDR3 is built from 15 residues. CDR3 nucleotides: TGTGCCAGCAGCCCTGAGGCCAGATCTAATGAAAAACTGTTTTTT. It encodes CASSPEARSNEKLFF.

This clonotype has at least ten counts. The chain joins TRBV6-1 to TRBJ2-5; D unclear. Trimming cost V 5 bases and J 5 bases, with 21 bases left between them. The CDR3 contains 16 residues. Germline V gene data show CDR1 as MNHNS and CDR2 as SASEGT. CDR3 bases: TGTGCCAGCAGTTTCCGGCACGGCGAGTGGATCGAGACCCAGTACTTC. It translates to CASSFRHGEWIETQYF.

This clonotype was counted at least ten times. The CDR3 DNA is TGCAGTGCTAGGGGACAGGGAGGCCAATACGAGCAGTACTTC. Translation gives CSARGQGGQYEQYF. The chain carries TRBV20-1 and TRBJ2-7, with 9 bases lining up with TRBD1. Germline V lookup: CDR1 DFQATT, CDR2 SNEGSKA (reference sequence). J lost 4 bases, V lost 3 bases, and 7 bases had no gene match. This CDR3 spans 14 amino acids.